The 21 T cell receptor beta chains below all came from one sample that was sequenced in a study of blood T cell repertoires in COVID-19. The table came from immunoSEQ multiplex PCR; TCRdb's copy has only in-frame clones and leaves some out. The table records 110,000 to 150,000 clones, roughly 91% of them present only once. Source material: peripheral blood. The receptors derive from a man aged 55 to 69 with active or convalescent COVID-19.

The chain is built from TRBV20-1 and TRBJ1-1, with D tentatively TRBD1 (5 bases). The CDR3 is 11 residues long. CDR1 and CDR2 from the germline V gene are DFQATT and SNEGSKA (reference sequence). CDR3 region: CGGEMNTEAFF. In DNA form, the CDR3 reads TGCGGGGGGGAAATGAACACTGAAGCTTTCTTT.

The chain carries TRBV18 and TRBJ1-4; weak D call: TRBD1 (6 bases). Germline-derived CDR1 and CDR2 are KGHSH and LQKENI. V lost 5 bases to trimming and J lost 3 bases, with 19 bases between them. CDR3 length equals 17 residues. The CDR3 region has the DNA TGTGCCAGCTCATCCCTCGACCTGGGGGCATCTAATGAAAAACTGTTTTTT. As protein: CASSSLDLGASNEKLFF. The whole variable domain, filled in from reference TRBV18 and TRBJ1-4, reads NAGVMQNPRHLVRRRGQEARLRCSPMKGHSHVYWYRQLPEEGLKFMVYLQKENIIDESGMPKERFSAEFPKEGPSILRIQQVVRGDSAAYFCASSSLDLGASNEKLFFGSGTQLSVL.

About this clone itself: At the DNA level, this CDR3 is encoded by other sequences in the same sample as well. This chain joins TRBV18 and TRBJ1-2; D unclear. V lost 6 bases and J 0 bases, leaving 5 bases between the germline ends. CDR1 KGHSH and CDR2 LQKENI come from the germline V gene. CDR3 length: 12 amino acids. The CDR3 DNA reads as TGTGCCAGCTCCGCAGCTAACTATGGCTACACCTTC. As protein: CASSAANYGYTF. The full variable domain, rest sourced from reference TRBV18 and TRBJ1-2, is NAGVMQNPRHLVRRRGQEARLRCSPMKGHSHVYWYRQLPEEGLKFMVYLQKENIIDESGMPKERFSAEFPKEGPSILRIQQVVRGDSAAYFCASSAANYGYTFGSGTRLTVV.

The CDR3 protein is CASSLQRLAHYEQYF. CDR3 DNA sequence: TGTGCCAGCAGCTTACAACGACTAGCACACTACGAGCAGTACTTC. The rearrangement uses TRBV11-2 and TRBJ2-7, with 7 bases fitting TRBD2. The V gene's germline CDR1 is SGHAT and CDR2 FQNNGV. Trimming removed 2 bases from V and 3 bases from J; junction bases left unmatched: 7. This CDR3 spans 15 amino acids.

The V and J genes are TRBV30 and TRBJ1-1; D unclear. Trimming removed 4 bases at V and 6 bases at J, with 15 bases between. The CDR3 loop spans 13 amino acids. Germline assignment: CDR1 GTSNPN and CDR2 SVGIG (reference sequence). DNA of the CDR3: TGTGCCTGGACACGGCAGGCCCTCGCTGAAGCTTTCTTT. It translates to CAWTRQALAEAFF.

The chain is built from TRBV5-5 and TRBJ2-7; TRBD2 aligns across 11 bases. In germline, CDR1 is SGHKS, CDR2 YYEKEE (reference sequence). The CDR3 sequence is 14 residues long. V lost 3 bases, J lost 3 bases, and 2 bases stayed unmatched. CDR3 region: CASSSGTSGYEQYF. CDR3 nucleotide sequence: TGTGCCAGCAGCTCCGGGACTAGCGGCTACGAGCAGTACTTC.

This rearrangement joins TRBV19 to TRBJ1-2; 7 nucleotides align to TRBD1. Germline lookup yields CDR1 LNHDA and CDR2 SQIVND (reference sequence). The CDR3 contains 17 residues. The V gene end was trimmed by 2 bases and the J gene end by 4 bases; junction bases not matched to a gene: 13. The DNA for the CDR3 is TGTGCCAGTAGTATATCGGGGACAGTTGAGGGAAGCTATGGCTACACCTTC. It translates to CASSISGTVEGSYGYTF. The complete variable domain, with remaining parts taken from reference TRBV19 and TRBJ1-2, reads DGGITQSPKYLFRKEGQNVTLSCEQNLNHDAMYWYRQDPGQGLRLIYYSQIVNDFQKGDIAEGYSVSREKKESFPLTVTSAQKNPTAFYLCASSISGTVEGSYGYTFGSGTRLTVV.

Here the CDR3 DNA reads TGTGCCAGCAGTGCGGGAAGGGGAGGGGCCGAGCAGTACTTC. It is translated as CASSAGRGGAEQYF. The V and J genes are TRBV2 and TRBJ2-7, with 7 bases aligning to TRBD2. This CDR3 spans 14 amino acids. From germline, CDR1 is SNHLY and CDR2 FYNNEI. Losses at the gene ends were 4 bases for V and 6 bases for J; bases not matched to a gene: 9.

The chain uses TRBV28 and TRBJ1-2, with D perhaps matching TRBD1 (5 bases). Per the germline V gene, CDR1 is MDHEN and CDR2 is SYDVKM. V lost 5 bases to trimming and J lost 1 base, with 17 bases between them. The CDR3 extends over 16 amino acids. The CDR3 region is CASSMDAGILNYGYTF. The DNA of the CDR3 is TGTGCCAGCAGTATGGACGCAGGGATCCTTAACTATGGCTACACCTTC.

The genes are TRBV19 and TRBJ2-5; 8 bases fit TRBD2. Germline V lookup: CDR1 LNHDA, CDR2 SQIVND (reference sequence). The CDR3 is made up of 14 amino acids. J lost 5 bases, V lost 3 bases, and 5 bases had no gene match. The CDR3 sequence is CASSIGRGRETQYF. CDR3 nucleotide sequence: TGTGCCAGTAGTATCGGGCGCGGGAGGGAGACCCAGTACTTC.

The chain carries TRBV3-1 (or the pseudogene TRBV3-2) and TRBJ1-5, with 9 bases lining up with TRBD1. V shed 4 bases, J shed 0 bases, and the junction held 7 bases outside the gene matches. Germline assignment: CDR1 LGHDT and CDR2 YNNKEL (reference sequence). The CDR3 length is 17 residues. CDR3 region: CASSLTGQGNSNQPQHF. CDR3 nucleotides: TGTGCCAGCAGCCTAACGGGACAGGGTAATAGCAATCAGCCCCAGCATTTT.

The rearrangement uses TRBV7-6 and TRBJ2-1; 12 nucleotides match TRBD2. The germline gives CDR1 SGHVS, CDR2 FNYEAQ. The CDR3 length is 15 residues. Unmatched junction bases numbered 6, after V lost 6 bases and J lost 6 bases. The CDR3, as DNA: TGTGCCAGCAGTCGCAAACTAGCGGGAGGCAATGAGCAGTTCTTC. It specifies CASSRKLAGGNEQFF.

This chain connects TRBV11-2 to TRBJ2-3; 12 bases are shared with TRBD2. CDR1 is SGHAT, CDR2 FQNNGV, per germline. This CDR3 has 18 residues. Trimming at V came to 1 base and at J to 4 bases, leaving 9 bases not matched to a gene. CDR3 coding DNA: TGTGCCAGCAGCTTAGGGACTAGCGGGAAGGGTCCCGCAGATACGCAGTATTTT. Translation gives CASSLGTSGKGPADTQYF.

The chain is built from TRBV3-1 (or the pseudogene TRBV3-2) and TRBJ2-1, with D possibly TRBD2 on 7 matching bases. Germline V lookup: CDR1 LGHDT, CDR2 YNNKEL (reference sequence). Trimming cost V 4 bases and J 5 bases, with 12 bases left between them. The CDR3 covers 14 residues. The CDR3 loop reads CASSRRGADNEQFF. CDR3 in DNA: TGTGCCAGCAGCCGACGGGGGGCCGACAATGAGCAGTTCTTC.

The V call is TRBV6-5, the J call TRBJ2-7; 7 nucleotides match TRBD2. This CDR3 has 14 residues. Germline CDR1 MNHEY, CDR2 SVGAGI. The J segment lost 0 bases and the V segment lost 4 bases, leaving 3 bases of the junction unmatched. The CDR3 protein is CASSWGGSSYEQYF. The CDR3 bases are TGTGCCAGCAGTTGGGGGGGTAGCTCCTACGAGCAGTACTTC.

The rearrangement joins TRBV5-4 to TRBJ2-7; 8 nucleotides align to TRBD2. The CDR3 totals 12 residues. Germline V gene data show CDR1 as SGHNT and CDR2 as YYREEE (reference sequence). The V gene end was trimmed by 4 bases and the J gene end by 3 bases; junction bases not matched to a gene: 0. The CDR3 sequence is CASSRGGYEQYF. The CDR3, as DNA: TGTGCCAGCAGCCGGGGGGGCTACGAGCAGTACTTC.

This sequence joins TRBV6-4 and TRBJ1-2, with 9 nucleotides matching TRBD1. The CDR3 covers 13 residues. The trim removed 11 bases at V and 2 bases at J, leaving 6 bases unmatched. Germline V gives CDR1 MRHNA, CDR2 SNTAGT. The CDR3 is CAGGQGNNYGYTF. The DNA of the CDR3 is TGTGCCGGAGGACAGGGGAACAACTATGGCTACACCTTC.

The chain carries TRBV12-3 or TRBV12-4 and TRBJ1-1; D ambiguous. V shed 7 bases and J shed 5 bases, with 14 bases lying between them. This CDR3 is built from 13 residues. The CDR3 nucleotides are TGTGCCAGCACCCCAGACTTGCCTACTGAAGCTTTCTTT. Translated, it gives CASTPDLPTEAFF.

This clone was observed at least ten times. The chain recombines TRBV30 with TRBJ1-1; D unresolved. Trimming removed 4 bases from V and 5 bases from J, with 14 bases in between. From germline, CDR1 is GTSNPN and CDR2 SVGIG (reference sequence). This CDR3 comprises 13 residues. The CDR3 nucleotides are TGTGCCTGGACCCCCCTGGGCCAGACTGAAGCTTTCTTT. Amino acid sequence: CAWTPLGQTEAFF. The complete variable domain, with remaining parts taken from reference TRBV30 and TRBJ1-1, reads SQTIHQWPATLVQPVGSPLSLECTVEGTSNPNLYWYRQAAGRGLQLLFYSVGIGQISSEVPQNLSASRPQDRQFILSSKKLLLSDSGFYLCAWTPLGQTEAFFGQGTRLTVV.

V usage is TRBV18 and J usage is TRBJ2-5, with 7 bases fitting TRBD1. This CDR3 is 17 amino acids long. Germline lookup yields CDR1 KGHSH and CDR2 LQKENI. With V trimmed by 0 bases and J by 5 bases, 12 bases remained unmatched. CDR3 DNA: TGTGCCAGCTCACCACCGCAGAACACAGGGGACGGGGAGACCCAGTACTTC. This sequence encodes CASSPPQNTGDGETQYF.

This rearrangement joins TRBV5-1 to TRBJ2-3, with D perhaps TRBD1 (6 bases). CDR1 and CDR2 from the germline V gene are SGHRS and YFSETQ. This CDR3 region has 15 residues. V was pared by 0 bases and J by 4 bases, with 12 bases between. The CDR3 DNA follows: TGCGCCAGCAGCTTGGAGGGGGTCTCTCCAGATACGCAGTATTTT. It is translated as CASSLEGVSPDTQYF. The full variable domain, completed using reference TRBV5-1 and TRBJ2-3, is KAGVTQTPRYLIKTRGQQVTLSCSPISGHRSVSWYQQTPGQGLQFLFEYFSETQRNKGNFPGRFSGRQFSNSRSEMNVSTLELGDSALYLCASSLEGVSPDTQYFGPGTRLTVL.